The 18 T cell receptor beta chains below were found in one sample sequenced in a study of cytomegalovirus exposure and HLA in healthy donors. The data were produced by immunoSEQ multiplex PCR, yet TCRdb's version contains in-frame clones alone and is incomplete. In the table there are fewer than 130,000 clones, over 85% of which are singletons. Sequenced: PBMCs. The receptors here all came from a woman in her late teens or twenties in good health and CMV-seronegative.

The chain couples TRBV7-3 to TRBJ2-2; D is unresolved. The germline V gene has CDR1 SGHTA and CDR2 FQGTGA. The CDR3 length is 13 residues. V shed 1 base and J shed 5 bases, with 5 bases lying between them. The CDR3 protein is CASSLRPTGELFF. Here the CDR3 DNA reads TGTGCCAGCAGCTTAAGGCCTACCGGGGAGCTGTTTTTT.

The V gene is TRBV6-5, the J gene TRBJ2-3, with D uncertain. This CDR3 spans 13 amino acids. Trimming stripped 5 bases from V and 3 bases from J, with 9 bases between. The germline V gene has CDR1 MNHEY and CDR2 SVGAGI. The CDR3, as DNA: TGTGCCAGCAGTACTCTCGCGACAGATACGCAGTATTTT. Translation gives CASSTLATDTQYF.

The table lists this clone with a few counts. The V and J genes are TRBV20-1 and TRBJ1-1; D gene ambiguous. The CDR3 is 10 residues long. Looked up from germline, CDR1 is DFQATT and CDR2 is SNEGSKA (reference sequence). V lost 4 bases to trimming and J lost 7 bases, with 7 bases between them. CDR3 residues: CSAMRFEAFF. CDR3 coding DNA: TGCAGTGCTATGAGGTTTGAAGCTTTCTTT.

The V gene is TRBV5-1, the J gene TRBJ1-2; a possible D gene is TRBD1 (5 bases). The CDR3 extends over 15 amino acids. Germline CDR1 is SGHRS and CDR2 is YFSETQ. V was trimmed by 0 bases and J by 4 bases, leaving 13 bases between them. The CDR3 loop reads CASSLAPGLGYGYTF. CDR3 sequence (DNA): TGCGCCAGCAGCTTGGCCCCAGGGCTGGGCTATGGCTACACCTTC.

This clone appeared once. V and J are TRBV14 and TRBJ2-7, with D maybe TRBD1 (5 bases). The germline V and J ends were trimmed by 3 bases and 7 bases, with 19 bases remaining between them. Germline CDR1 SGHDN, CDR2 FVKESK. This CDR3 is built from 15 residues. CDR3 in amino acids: CASSHGHARIWEQYF. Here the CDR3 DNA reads TGTGCCAGCAGCCATGGACATGCCAGGATCTGGGAGCAGTACTTC.

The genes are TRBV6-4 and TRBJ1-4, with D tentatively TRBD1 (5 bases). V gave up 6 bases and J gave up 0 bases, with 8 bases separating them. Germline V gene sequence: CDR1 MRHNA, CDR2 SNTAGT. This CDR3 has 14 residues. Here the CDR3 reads CASRPQATNEKLFF. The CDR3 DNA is TGTGCCAGCAGGCCACAGGCAACTAATGAAAAACTGTTTTTT.

CDR3 sequence: CASTWGRSSYEQYF. Here the CDR3 DNA reads TGTGCCAGCACCTGGGGGAGGAGTTCCTACGAGCAGTACTTC. The chain joins TRBV28 to TRBJ2-7; TRBD2 might be the D (6 bases). V shed 7 bases and J shed 1 base, with 14 bases lying between them. CDR1 MDHEN and CDR2 SYDVKM come from the germline V gene. This CDR3 has 14 amino acids.

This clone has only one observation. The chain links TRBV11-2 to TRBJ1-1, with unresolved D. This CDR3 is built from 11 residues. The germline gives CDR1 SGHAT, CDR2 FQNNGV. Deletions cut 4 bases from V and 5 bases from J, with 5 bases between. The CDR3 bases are TGTGCCAGCAGCTCCATGACTGAAGCTTTCTTT. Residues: CASSSMTEAFF.

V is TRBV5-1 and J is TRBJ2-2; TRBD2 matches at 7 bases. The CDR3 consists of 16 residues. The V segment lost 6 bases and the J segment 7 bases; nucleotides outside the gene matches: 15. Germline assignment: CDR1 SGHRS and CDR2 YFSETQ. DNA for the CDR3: TGCGCCAGCACGGGATACGGGGGAGGGCCTGACGGGGAGCTGTTTTTT. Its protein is CASTGYGGGPDGELFF.

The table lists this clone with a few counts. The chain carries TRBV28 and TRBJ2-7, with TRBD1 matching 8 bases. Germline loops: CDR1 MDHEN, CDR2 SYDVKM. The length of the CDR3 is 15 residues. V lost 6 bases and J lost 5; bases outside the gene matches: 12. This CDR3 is CASSYFDRGVDEQYF. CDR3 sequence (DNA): TGTGCCAGCAGCTACTTCGACAGGGGCGTGGACGAGCAGTACTTC.

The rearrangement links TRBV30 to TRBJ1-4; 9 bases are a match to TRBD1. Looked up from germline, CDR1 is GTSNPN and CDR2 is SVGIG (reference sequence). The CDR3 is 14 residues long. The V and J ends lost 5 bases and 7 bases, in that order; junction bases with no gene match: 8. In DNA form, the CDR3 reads TGTGCCTGGGCCCGGGACAGGGTAACTGAAAAACTGTTTTTT. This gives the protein CAWARDRVTEKLFF.

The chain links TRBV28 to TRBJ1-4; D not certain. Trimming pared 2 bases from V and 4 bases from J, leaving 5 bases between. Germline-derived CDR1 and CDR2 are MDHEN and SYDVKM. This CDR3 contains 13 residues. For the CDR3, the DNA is TGTGCCAGCAGTTTAGCGGGTAATGAAAAACTGTTTTTT. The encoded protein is CASSLAGNEKLFF.

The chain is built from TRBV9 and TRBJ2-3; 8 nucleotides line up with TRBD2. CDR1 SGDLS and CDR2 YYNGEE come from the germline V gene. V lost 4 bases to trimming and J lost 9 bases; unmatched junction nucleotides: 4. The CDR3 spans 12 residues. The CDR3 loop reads CASSPAGGTQYF. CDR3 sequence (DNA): TGTGCCAGCAGCCCCGCGGGAGGAACGCAGTATTTT.

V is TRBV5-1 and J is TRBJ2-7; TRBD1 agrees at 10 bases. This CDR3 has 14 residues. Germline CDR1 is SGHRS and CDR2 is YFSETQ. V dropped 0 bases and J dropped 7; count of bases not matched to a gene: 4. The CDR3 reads CASSLGDRGWEQYF. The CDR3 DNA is TGCGCCAGCAGCTTGGGGGACAGGGGTTGGGAGCAGTACTTC.

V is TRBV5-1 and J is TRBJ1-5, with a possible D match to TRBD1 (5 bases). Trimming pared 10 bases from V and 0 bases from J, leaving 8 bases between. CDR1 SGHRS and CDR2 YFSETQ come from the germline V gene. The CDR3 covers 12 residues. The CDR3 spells CAAGNSNQPQHF. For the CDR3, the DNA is TGCGCCGCAGGGAATAGCAATCAGCCCCAGCATTTT.

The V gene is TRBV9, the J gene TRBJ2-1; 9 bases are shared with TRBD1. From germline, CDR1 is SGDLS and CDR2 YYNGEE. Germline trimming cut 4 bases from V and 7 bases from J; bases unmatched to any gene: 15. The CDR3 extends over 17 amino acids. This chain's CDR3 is CASSPRGGTGLVNEQFF. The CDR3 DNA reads TGTGCCAGCAGCCCGAGAGGAGGGACAGGGTTGGTAAATGAGCAGTTCTTC.

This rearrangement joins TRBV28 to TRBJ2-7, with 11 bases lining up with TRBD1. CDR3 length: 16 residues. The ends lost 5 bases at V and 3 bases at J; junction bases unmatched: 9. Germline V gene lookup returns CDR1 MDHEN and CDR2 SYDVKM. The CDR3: CASSNPGQGVDYEQYF. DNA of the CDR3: TGTGCCAGCAGTAATCCGGGACAGGGGGTCGACTACGAGCAGTACTTC.

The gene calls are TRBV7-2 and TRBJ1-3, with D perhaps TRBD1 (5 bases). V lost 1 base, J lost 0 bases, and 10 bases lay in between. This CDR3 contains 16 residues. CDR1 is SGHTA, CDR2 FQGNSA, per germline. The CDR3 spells CASSLDAGPSGNTIYF. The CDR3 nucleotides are TGTGCCAGCAGCTTAGACGCGGGGCCCTCTGGAAACACCATATATTTT.